The 20 T cell receptor beta chains listed next were all sequenced from one sample in a study of blood T cell repertoires in COVID-19. Sequencing was performed with immunoSEQ multiplex PCR; in TCRdb, only in-frame clones are kept and a portion is missing. The sample lists about 320,000 clones; roughly 85% were seen once. The sequenced material came from PBMCs or T cells enriched from blood (not recorded which). The receptors here all came from a woman aged 25 to 39 who had recovered from COVID-19.

The CDR3 protein is CAWNVRPSGGGPGEQFF. The DNA of the CDR3 is TGTGCCTGGAACGTGCGCCCGTCGGGCGGGGGGCCGGGGGAGCAGTTCTTC. This chain uses TRBV30 with TRBJ2-1; 8 nucleotides line up with TRBD2. V was pared by 4 bases and J by 10 bases, with 21 bases of the junction left unmatched. This CDR3 has 17 amino acids. Germline V CDR1 and CDR2: GTSNPN, SVGIG (reference sequence).

The gene calls are TRBV7-2 and TRBJ2-1; 7 bases are a match to TRBD2. The V gene's germline CDR1 is SGHTA and CDR2 FQGNSA. The trim removed 7 bases at V and 4 bases at J, leaving 10 bases unmatched. This CDR3 spans 15 amino acids. The chain's CDR3 is CASKAGRDAYNEQFF. CDR3 bases: TGTGCCAGCAAAGCGGGAAGGGACGCGTACAATGAGCAGTTCTTC.

The rearrangement joins TRBV19 to TRBJ2-3; weak D call: TRBD1 (6 bases). Per germline, CDR1 LNHDA and CDR2 SQIVND (reference sequence). CDR3 length: 15 amino acids. Trimming left V 7 bases short and J 5 bases short, with 19 bases between. The CDR3 nucleotides read TGTGCCAGTAAGTCCCGGGACAACCTCGGAGATACGCAGTATTTT. This sequence encodes CASKSRDNLGDTQYF.

The chain uses TRBV30 and TRBJ1-1; 9 bases agree with TRBD1. The CDR3 length is 14 residues. V lost 2 bases to trimming and J lost 3 bases; unmatched junction nucleotides: 4. Germline V gives CDR1 GTSNPN, CDR2 SVGIG (reference sequence). As DNA, the CDR3 is TGTGCCTGGAGTAGAGGGACAGGGTACACTGAAGCTTTCTTT. It yields the protein CAWSRGTGYTEAFF.

This chain links TRBV5-4 with TRBJ1-2, with D uncertain. CDR1 is SGHNT, CDR2 YYREEE, per germline (reference sequence). The V and J ends lost 3 bases and 3 bases respectively, with 15 bases between them. This CDR3 region has 15 residues. CDR3 sequence reads: CASSSPLTVHYGYTF. CDR3 nucleotide sequence: TGTGCCAGCAGCTCCCCATTGACTGTTCACTATGGCTACACCTTC.

V and J are TRBV27 and TRBJ2-3; no clear D. Germline V gives CDR1 MNHEY, CDR2 SMNVEV (reference sequence). The CDR3 is 15 residues long. Trimming stripped 5 bases from V and 2 bases from J, with 14 bases between. The CDR3 region is CASSPLERYTDTQYF. The DNA of the CDR3 is TGTGCCAGCAGTCCCCTGGAGAGATACACAGATACGCAGTATTTT.

The rearrangement joins TRBV29-1 to TRBJ2-7; 7 bases line up with TRBD1. CDR3 length: 14 amino acids. Per germline, CDR1 SQVTM and CDR2 ANQGSEA. Unmatched junction bases numbered 5, after V lost 2 bases and J lost 1 base. CDR3 residues: CSVELGDSSYEQYF. The CDR3 DNA sequence: TGCAGCGTTGAACTTGGGGACAGTTCCTACGAGCAGTACTTC.

This clone was seen a handful of times. This chain uses TRBV27 with TRBJ1-2, with a tentative D call TRBD1 (6 bases). The CDR3 extends over 12 amino acids. Deletions cut 6 bases from V and 8 bases from J, with 13 bases between. The germline V gene has CDR1 MNHEY and CDR2 SMNVEV (reference sequence). CDR3 amino acids: CASRGGAKGYTF. The CDR3 DNA reads as TGTGCCAGCAGGGGGGGGGCTAAGGGCTACACCTTC.

The gene calls are TRBV5-1 and TRBJ1-3; D is possibly TRBD1 (5 bases). CDR1 is SGHRS and CDR2 is YFSETQ in the germline V gene. The V end was cut by 4 bases, the J end by 3 bases, with 8 bases between. CDR3 length: 13 residues. The CDR3 coding sequence is TGCGCCAGCAGCGCCGGACATGGAAACACCATATATTTT. It codes for CASSAGHGNTIYF. The variable domain in full, completed from reference TRBV5-1 and TRBJ1-3, reads KAGVTQTPRYLIKTRGQQVTLSCSPISGHRSVSWYQQTPGQGLQFLFEYFSETQRNKGNFPGRFSGRQFSNSRSEMNVSTLELGDSALYLCASSAGHGNTIYFGEGSWLTVV.

V and J are TRBV11-2 and TRBJ1-5; D is unresolved. Germline lookup yields CDR1 SGHAT and CDR2 FQNNGV. The V end lost 0 bases, the J end lost 2 bases, and 11 bases lay between the germline ends. The CDR3 sequence is 16 residues long. This CDR3 reads CASSLEGGSGNQPQHF. In nucleotides, the CDR3 is TGTGCCAGCAGCTTAGAGGGCGGGTCGGGCAATCAGCCCCAGCATTTT.

The count of this clone is one. The CDR3 DNA is TGTGCCAGTAGTATCGGACAGGCCGGGAATTCACCCCTCCACTTT. Translation: CASSIGQAGNSPLHF. The chain uses TRBV19 and TRBJ1-6; 7 positions agree with TRBD1. Germline V CDR1 and CDR2: LNHDA, SQIVND (reference sequence). The CDR3 is 15 amino acids. Germline trimming cut 3 bases from V and 7 bases from J; bases unmatched to any gene: 6.

The chain joins TRBV7-2 to TRBJ1-3; the D is unclear. Germline values: CDR1 SGHTA, CDR2 FQGNSA. V was pared by 0 bases and J by 0 bases, with 9 bases between. This CDR3 is built from 16 residues. This chain's CDR3 is CASSLAEDYSGNTIYF. CDR3 nucleotides: TGTGCCAGCAGCTTAGCGGAGGACTACTCTGGAAACACCATATATTTT.

This clone has a handful of counts. The gene calls are TRBV24-1 and TRBJ1-2; 7 nucleotides line up with TRBD1. The germline V gene encodes CDR1 KGHDR and CDR2 SFDVKD. J gave up 7 bases and V 9 bases, and 10 bases lay outside the gene matches. The CDR3 covers 13 residues. The CDR3: CATQDREASGYTF. In DNA, the CDR3 is TGTGCCACCCAAGACAGGGAGGCTAGTGGCTACACCTTC.

This clone was observed a single time. This chain links TRBV2 with TRBJ1-2, with TRBD1 matching 11 bases. CDR1 is SNHLY and CDR2 is FYNNEI in the germline V gene. This CDR3 spans 14 amino acids. V lost 6 bases to trimming and J lost 5 bases; unmatched junction nucleotides: 5. The CDR3 region is CASRTGQGGYGYTF. In DNA form, the CDR3 reads TGTGCCAGCAGAACGGGACAGGGGGGTTATGGCTACACCTTC.

The sample holds a few counts of this clone. The rearrangement links TRBV5-6 to TRBJ2-2; D is perhaps TRBD2 (5 bases). V was shortened by 0 bases and J by 4 bases, with 7 bases between the two germline ends. The germline V gene has CDR1 SGHDT and CDR2 YYEEEE. The CDR3 sequence is 14 residues long. The CDR3 coding sequence is TGTGCCAGCAGCTTGGCCGGGGTCACCGGGGAGCTGTTTTTT. Translated: CASSLAGVTGELFF.

The J gene is TRBJ2-2, the V gene TRBV11-3, with 11 bases lining up with TRBD1. Germline CDR1 and CDR2: SGHNT and YENEEA. J lost 6 bases, V lost 5 bases, and 5 bases had no gene match. The CDR3 sequence is 15 residues long. CDR3 bases: TGTGCCAGCAGCCTAGGACAGGGGGCACCCGGGGAGCTGTTTTTT. This sequence encodes CASSLGQGAPGELFF.

The chain recombines TRBV7-2 with TRBJ2-1, with TRBD1 matching over 9 bases. V shed 3 bases, J shed 7 bases, and the junction held 4 bases outside the gene matches. Germline CDR1 reads SGHTA; CDR2 reads FQGNSA. CDR3 length equals 14 residues. CDR3 bases: TGTGCCAGCAGCTTCGGACAGGGGATGAATGAGCAGTTCTTC. Its translation: CASSFGQGMNEQFF.

V and J are TRBV10-1 and TRBJ1-1, with D unresolved. This CDR3 spans 13 amino acids. V was clipped by 6 bases and J by 1 base, with 9 bases between them. Germline V CDR1 and CDR2: WNHNN, SYGVQD (reference sequence). The CDR3 region has the DNA TGCGCCAGCAGCCCGGGTGGGAACACTGAAGCTTTCTTT. This gives the protein CASSPGGNTEAFF.

This chain uses TRBV4-2 with TRBJ2-1; 8 positions match TRBD1. V shed 4 bases and J 5 bases; nucleotides not matched to a gene: 7. CDR3 size: 15 residues. Germline V lookup: CDR1 LGHNA, CDR2 YNFKEQ. The CDR3 DNA reads TGTGCCAGCAGCCTCCAGGGGGCTCGAAACAATGAGCAGTTCTTC. This sequence encodes CASSLQGARNNEQFF.

This chain joins TRBV3-1 (or the pseudogene TRBV3-2) and TRBJ1-1, with D possibly matching TRBD1 (6 bases). The CDR3 consists of 15 residues. Germline CDR1 and CDR2: LGHDT and YNNKEL (reference sequence). The ends were cut back, 0 bases at V and 1 base at J, with 9 bases in the middle. The CDR3, as DNA: TGTGCCAGCAGCCAAGAGACGGACAGGAACACTGAAGCTTTCTTT. Protein product: CASSQETDRNTEAFF.